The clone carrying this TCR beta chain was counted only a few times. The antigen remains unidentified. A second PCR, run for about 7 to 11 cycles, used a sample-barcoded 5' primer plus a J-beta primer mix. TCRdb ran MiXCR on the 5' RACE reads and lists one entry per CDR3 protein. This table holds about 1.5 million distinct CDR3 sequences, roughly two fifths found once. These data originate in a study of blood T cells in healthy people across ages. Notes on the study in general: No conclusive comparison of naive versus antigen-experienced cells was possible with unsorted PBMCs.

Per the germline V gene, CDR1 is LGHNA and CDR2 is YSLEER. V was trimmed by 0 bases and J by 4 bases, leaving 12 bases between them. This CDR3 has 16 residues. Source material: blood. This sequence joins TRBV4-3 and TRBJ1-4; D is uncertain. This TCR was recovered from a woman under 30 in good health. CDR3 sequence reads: CASSQDLVRSNEKLFF. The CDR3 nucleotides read TGCGCCAGCAGCCAAGATCTGGTCAGGAGTAATGAAAAACTGTTTTTT.